The clone carrying this T cell receptor beta chain was detected a few times. CDR3 size: 14 residues. The germline CDR1 and CDR2 sequences are LNHDA and SQIVND (reference sequence). V gave up 4 bases and J gave up 5 bases, with 12 bases separating them. The PCR was carried out with 60 Vbeta primers and 13 Jbeta primers. Clones were sequenced by immunoSEQ multiplex PCR, and TCRdb holds only the in-frame ones, with some missing. The data show under 200,000 clones, roughly 80% seen once. This entry is derived from a study of cytomegalovirus exposure and HLA in healthy donors. The TCR originated in a man between 60 and 75 years old in good health and CMV-seronegative. V and J are TRBV19 and TRBJ2-1, with D maybe TRBD2 (6 bases). Material: PBMCs. CDR3 protein: CASSRWRDDNEQFF. CDR3 sequence (DNA): TGTGCCAGTAGTAGGTGGAGGGACGACAATGAGCAGTTCTTC.